The 22 T cell receptor beta chains in this list originate from one sample, sequenced in a study of blood T cell repertoires in COVID-19 (TCRdb year 2020). Libraries came from the immunoSEQ multiplex PCR assay. What TCRdb holds here is the immuneACCESS table cut down to in-frame rearrangements. Part of the clones is not present; checked against another copy, under half of the missing clones reflect an unresolved V gene, and the others are unexplained. The sample has 350,000 to 400,000 clones on record, approximately 86% of them singletons. The top ten clones comprise about 7% of the sample. The sample consisted of peripheral blood. All receptors come from a woman aged 60-70 years with COVID-19, enrolled during active disease.

This chain uses TRBV7-3 with TRBJ2-5; TRBD2 aligns across 10 bases. This CDR3 comprises 17 residues. Losses at the gene ends were 2 bases for V and 1 base for J; bases not matched to a gene: 7. Germline V gene data show CDR1 as SGHTA and CDR2 as FQGTGA. The CDR3 region is CASSLGVAGGLQETQYF. The CDR3 bases are TGTGCCAGCAGCTTAGGGGTAGCGGGGGGCCTCCAAGAGACCCAGTACTTC.

The chain has TRBV7-9 and TRBJ1-2, with TRBD1 matching 7 bases. V dropped 6 bases and J dropped 4; count of bases not matched to a gene: 8. The CDR3 length is 14 residues. Germline V gene data show CDR1 as SEHNR and CDR2 as FQNEAQ (reference sequence). CDR3 in DNA: TGTGCCAGCAGACCGGGACAGCGCTTCTATGGCTACACCTTC. This encodes CASRPGQRFYGYTF.

The chain uses TRBV6-8 and TRBJ1-3; tentative D call: TRBD1 (5 bases). The CDR3 extends over 16 amino acids. The V and J ends lost 0 bases and 4 bases respectively, with 13 bases between them. Germline V CDR1 and CDR2: MNHGY, SAAAGT. The chain's CDR3 is CASSYSLTGGGNTIYF. Here the CDR3 DNA reads TGTGCCAGCAGTTACTCGCTCACAGGAGGGGGAAACACCATATATTTT.

The CDR3 loop reads CASSFRTGRNTEAFF. In nucleotides, the CDR3 is TGCGCCAGCAGCTTCCGGACAGGCAGGAACACTGAAGCTTTCTTT. The chain joins TRBV5-1 to TRBJ1-1; 7 bases fit TRBD1. This CDR3 is 15 amino acids long. The V segment lost 2 bases and the J segment 1 base; nucleotides outside the gene matches: 5. Germline lookup yields CDR1 SGHRS and CDR2 YFSETQ.

V and J are TRBV3-1 (or the pseudogene TRBV3-2) and TRBJ2-2, with TRBD1 matching over 9 bases. The CDR3 consists of 14 residues. Per germline, CDR1 LGHDT and CDR2 YNNKEL (reference sequence). Trimming cost V 10 bases and J 0 bases; bases outside gene matches: 3. CDR3 residues: CATRTGANTGELFF. CDR3 coding DNA: TGTGCCACGAGGACAGGGGCGAACACCGGGGAGCTGTTTTTT.

The chain links TRBV5-1 to TRBJ1-2; D is unclear. This CDR3 spans 14 amino acids. The germline CDR1 and CDR2 sequences are SGHRS and YFSETQ. V lost 1 base and J lost 6, with 13 bases in between. The CDR3 region has the DNA TGCGCCAGCAGCTTGAGTCGGAGACGGGATGGCTACACCTTC. Translated, it gives CASSLSRRRDGYTF.

V and J are TRBV18 and TRBJ1-2, with D maybe TRBD1 (5 bases). V lost 3 bases, J lost 0 bases, and 29 bases lay in between. From germline, CDR1 is KGHSH and CDR2 LQKENI. This CDR3 is built from 21 residues. The CDR3 coding sequence is TGTGCCAGCTCACCCGAGGTCTGGCGCGGGACGTTTACGGGAGCTAACTATGGCTACACCTTC. The encoded protein is CASSPEVWRGTFTGANYGYTF.

Details on this clone: Other nucleotide sequences from this sample produce the same CDR3. The V gene is TRBV5-1, the J gene TRBJ2-1, with 8 bases identical to TRBD2. Germline CDR1 SGHRS, CDR2 YFSETQ. V lost 0 bases, J lost 2 bases, and 1 base stayed unmatched. This CDR3 contains 15 residues. The chain's CDR3 is CASSLVAGPYNEQFF. Here the CDR3 DNA reads TGCGCCAGCAGCTTGGTAGCGGGACCCTACAATGAGCAGTTCTTC.

This sequence joins TRBV6-5 and TRBJ1-2; 7 nucleotides agree with TRBD1. This CDR3 has 13 residues. The V segment lost 4 bases and the J segment 6 bases; nucleotides outside the gene matches: 5. Germline CDR1 is MNHEY and CDR2 is SVGAGI. CDR3 in DNA: TGTGCCAGCAGTTTACAAGACAGGGATGGCTACACCTTC. Its translation is CASSLQDRDGYTF.

The chain has TRBV5-4 and TRBJ2-5, with TRBD1 identical over 11 bases. The CDR3 runs to 16 residues. The germline gives CDR1 SGHNT, CDR2 YYREEE (reference sequence). The J segment lost 4 bases and the V segment lost 7 bases, leaving 12 bases of the junction unmatched. CDR3 sequence (DNA): TGTGCCAGCCACTCATTCGGACAGGGGGCATTAGAGACCCAGTACTTC. As protein: CASHSFGQGALETQYF.

The chain uses TRBV19 and TRBJ2-4, with D uncertain. The CDR3 spans 13 residues. CDR1 and CDR2 (germline): LNHDA, SQIVND (reference sequence). V lost 5 bases and J 9 bases, leaving 14 bases between the germline ends. In DNA, the CDR3 is TGTGCCAGTAGTGCACCTTCCGGGTTCATTCAGTACTTC. Protein product: CASSAPSGFIQYF.

This clone was picked up many times. The V gene is TRBV6-6, the J gene TRBJ1-2; D is perhaps TRBD1 (6 bases). CDR1 is MNHNY and CDR2 is SVGAGI in the germline V gene (reference sequence). V shed 6 bases and J shed 3 bases, with 17 bases lying between them. The CDR3 runs 15 residues. The CDR3 DNA is TGTGCCAGCAGAGAACAGGGAAGGATTTACTATGGCTACACCTTC. Its translation: CASREQGRIYYGYTF.

As DNA, the CDR3 is TGCGCCAGCAGACCGACCGGACTAGCGGGGGGCCCGAGCTCAGAGACCCAGTACTTC. Its translation: CASRPTGLAGGPSSETQYF. The V gene is TRBV5-1, the J gene TRBJ2-5, with TRBD2 matching 14 bases. Germline CDR1 is SGHRS and CDR2 is YFSETQ. Trimming at V came to 5 bases and at J to 4 bases, leaving 16 bases not matched to a gene. The CDR3 runs 19 residues.

The chain is built from TRBV7-3 and TRBJ1-4; 7 bases agree with TRBD1. The length of the CDR3 is 14 residues. The trim removed 2 bases at V and 7 bases at J, leaving 4 bases unmatched. The germline V gene has CDR1 SGHTA and CDR2 FQGTGA. As DNA, the CDR3 is TGTGCCAGCAGCTTAGGAGGGGGCCGTGAAAAACTGTTTTTT. It is translated as CASSLGGGREKLFF.

This clone appeared a few times. The gene calls are TRBV5-1 and TRBJ2-5, with 9 nucleotides matching TRBD2. The CDR3 is made up of 15 amino acids. Germline V gene sequence: CDR1 SGHRS, CDR2 YFSETQ. J lost 0 bases, V lost 6 bases, and 6 bases had no gene match. CDR3 in amino acids: CASNVAGAYQETQYF. The CDR3 bases are TGCGCCAGCAATGTAGCGGGGGCCTACCAAGAGACCCAGTACTTC.

V and J are TRBV7-9 and TRBJ2-2; D gene uncertain. CDR3 length equals 14 residues. Germline CDR1 and CDR2: SEHNR and FQNEAQ (reference sequence). Trimming took 3 bases from V and 5 from J, leaving 10 bases between them. CDR3 in DNA: TGTGCCAGCAGCTTCGGCGGATCTACCGGGGAGCTGTTTTTT. Amino acids: CASSFGGSTGELFF.

The chain recombines TRBV3-1 (or the pseudogene TRBV3-2) with TRBJ1-2, with 8 bases identical to TRBD1. The length of the CDR3 is 16 residues. V dropped 1 base and J dropped 4; count of bases not matched to a gene: 8. Germline CDR1 is LGHDT and CDR2 is YNNKEL (reference sequence). The CDR3 bases are TGTGCCAGCAGCCAAGCCGGGACAGGAAGATCCTATGGCTACACCTTC. Translating gives CASSQAGTGRSYGYTF.

The chain employs TRBV5-1 and TRBJ2-2; 7 bases fit TRBD1. Germline values: CDR1 SGHRS, CDR2 YFSETQ. J was trimmed by 2 bases and V by 5 bases; bases with no gene match: 9. The length of the CDR3 is 16 residues. CDR3 residues: CASSVTTGDNTGELFF. The CDR3 DNA sequence: TGCGCCAGCAGTGTAACTACAGGGGATAACACCGGGGAGCTGTTTTTT.

The rearrangement uses TRBV19 and TRBJ1-6; 8 bases are a match to TRBD1. Germline CDR1 LNHDA, CDR2 SQIVND (reference sequence). The CDR3 extends over 13 amino acids. V lost 6 bases to trimming and J lost 11 bases; unmatched junction nucleotides: 6. CDR3 sequence: CASRGTGLTPLHF. The CDR3 nucleotides are TGTGCCAGTAGGGGGACAGGTTTAACACCCCTCCACTTT.

The rearrangement joins TRBV5-6 to TRBJ2-1; the D gene is possibly TRBD2 (5 bases). Germline V gene lookup returns CDR1 SGHDT and CDR2 YYEEEE. The CDR3 extends over 16 amino acids. Trimming took 0 bases from V and 0 from J, leaving 10 bases between them. In DNA, the CDR3 is TGTGCCAGCAGCTTGGCTAGCACGAGCTCCTACAATGAGCAGTTCTTC. As protein: CASSLASTSSYNEQFF.

This clone was detected once. The CDR3 nucleotides are TGCGCCAGCACCAGGGGCCCCGAGGGCACAGATACGCAGTATTTT. Protein product: CASTRGPEGTDTQYF. The chain is built from TRBV5-1 and TRBJ2-3, with D perhaps matching TRBD1 (6 bases). Per germline, CDR1 SGHRS and CDR2 YFSETQ. The CDR3 has 15 amino acids. V was trimmed by 6 bases and J by 1 base, leaving 15 bases between them.

The sample holds one count of this clone. This rearrangement joins TRBV5-1 to TRBJ2-1; D unresolved. The CDR3 runs to 13 residues. Germline CDR1 is SGHRS and CDR2 is YFSETQ. The germline V and J ends were trimmed by 2 bases and 5 bases, with 8 bases remaining between them. CDR3 loop: CASSFSLNNEQFF. As DNA, the CDR3 is TGCGCCAGCAGCTTTAGTCTAAACAATGAGCAGTTCTTC. Variable domain in full (rest from reference TRBV5-1 and TRBJ2-1): KAGVTQTPRYLIKTRGQQVTLSCSPISGHRSVSWYQQTPGQGLQFLFEYFSETQRNKGNFPGRFSGRQFSNSRSEMNVSTLELGDSALYLCASSFSLNNEQFFGPGTRLTVL.